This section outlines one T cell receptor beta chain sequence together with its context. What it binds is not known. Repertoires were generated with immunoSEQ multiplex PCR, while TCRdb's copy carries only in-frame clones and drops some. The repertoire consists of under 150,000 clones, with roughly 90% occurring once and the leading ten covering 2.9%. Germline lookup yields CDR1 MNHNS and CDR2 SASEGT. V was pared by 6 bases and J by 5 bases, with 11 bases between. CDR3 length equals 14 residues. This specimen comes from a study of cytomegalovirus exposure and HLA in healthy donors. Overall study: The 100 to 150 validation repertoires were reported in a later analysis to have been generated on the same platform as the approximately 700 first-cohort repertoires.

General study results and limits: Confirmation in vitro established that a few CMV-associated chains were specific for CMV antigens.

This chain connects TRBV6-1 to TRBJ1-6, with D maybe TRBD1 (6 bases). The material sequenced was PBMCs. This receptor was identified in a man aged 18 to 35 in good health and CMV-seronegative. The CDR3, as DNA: TGTGCCAGCAGCGTCAGGGGCGATAATTCACCCCTCCACTTT. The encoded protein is CASSVRGDNSPLHF.